This entry features one TCR beta chain sequence. This sample is part of a study of T cells in localized non-small cell lung cancer. Method: immunoSEQ multiplex PCR; TCRdb's copy keeps in-frame clones and lacks some. The sample includes 20,000 to 25,000 clones, about 88% of them seen just once. Trimming pared 5 bases from V and 5 bases from J, leaving 21 bases between. This CDR3 has 17 amino acids. From germline, CDR1 is MNHEY and CDR2 SMNVEV (reference sequence). The input for sequencing was PBMCs, taken before any cancer treatment. The origin of this receptor is a man aged 35-75 years with stage II squamous cell lung carcinoma. The chain joins TRBV27 to TRBJ1-4; D perhaps matches TRBD1 (5 bases). The CDR3 spells CASSPDLRGVQNEKLFF. The CDR3 DNA reads as TGTGCCAGCAGTCCGGATCTCCGGGGGGTACAAAATGAAAAACTGTTTTTT.